A single sample is the source of the 16 T cell receptor beta chains below, sequenced in a study of blood T cell repertoires in COVID-19. Here immunoSEQ multiplex PCR was the method, and the copy in TCRdb shows in-frame clones only, minus some. The sample shows about 73,000 clones, roughly three quarters of them seen only once. The sequencing sample was made of peripheral blood. The receptors come from a man between 65 and 85 years old with COVID-19, enrolled during active disease.

J is TRBJ2-1 and V is TRBV7-3; 8 bases are a match to TRBD2. This CDR3 contains 15 residues. Germline V gene data show CDR1 as SGHTA and CDR2 as FQGTGA. The V and J ends lost 5 bases and 4 bases, in that order; junction bases with no gene match: 7. The DNA for the CDR3 is TGTGCCAGCAGCCTACTAGCGGATGGGTACAATGAGCAGTTCTTC. The encoded protein is CASSLLADGYNEQFF.

The chain recombines TRBV5-1 with TRBJ1-5; D may be TRBD1 (5 bases). The CDR3 has 14 amino acids. The germline gives CDR1 SGHRS, CDR2 YFSETQ. With 5 bases removed from V and 5 bases from J, the gap between germline ends came to 14 bases. In nucleotides, the CDR3 is TGCGCCAGCAGGTCGATCCCAGGGCATCAGCCCCAGCATTTT. Residues: CASRSIPGHQPQHF.

This clone was counted a few times. This chain links TRBV12-3 or TRBV12-4 with TRBJ2-5; D gene uncertain. The CDR3 spans 13 residues. Trimming stripped 6 bases from V and 7 bases from J, with 15 bases between. The CDR3 region has the DNA TGTGCCAGCAGCTATTCCCCCGGCGGGACCCAGTACTTC. Its translation: CASSYSPGGTQYF.

The rearrangement uses TRBV9 and TRBJ2-1; 14 nucleotides agree with TRBD2. In germline, CDR1 is SGDLS, CDR2 YYNGEE. The CDR3 length is 20 residues. V gave up 1 base and J gave up 5 bases; unmatched junction bases: 14. CDR3 in amino acids: CASSVNIPGTSGRFHNEQFF. Here the CDR3 DNA reads TGTGCCAGCAGCGTAAACATCCCCGGGACTAGCGGGAGATTTCACAATGAGCAGTTCTTC.

The chain uses TRBV5-1 and TRBJ1-1; D unresolved. V gave up 4 bases and J gave up 7 bases, with 8 bases separating them. Germline V gene sequence: CDR1 SGHRS, CDR2 YFSETQ. The length of the CDR3 is 11 residues. The CDR3 sequence is CASSAYSEAFF. The CDR3 nucleotides are TGCGCCAGCAGCGCGTACAGTGAAGCTTTCTTT.

This rearrangement joins TRBV5-1 to TRBJ2-1; D perhaps matches TRBD1 (6 bases). The CDR3 consists of 14 residues. Trimming took 0 bases from V and 4 from J, leaving 8 bases between them. Germline values: CDR1 SGHRS, CDR2 YFSETQ. The CDR3 reads CASSLGTAYNEQFF. CDR3 nucleotides: TGCGCCAGCAGCTTGGGGACAGCTTACAATGAGCAGTTCTTC.

The chain is built from TRBV27 and TRBJ2-7; the D gene is possibly TRBD2 (6 bases). The CDR3 runs 15 residues. The germline gives CDR1 MNHEY, CDR2 SMNVEV (reference sequence). Trimming pared 4 bases from V and 4 bases from J, leaving 17 bases between. This chain's CDR3 is CASSSPEGLGYEQYF. The CDR3 region has the DNA TGTGCCAGCAGTTCCCCGGAGGGGCTGGGATACGAGCAGTACTTC.

The chain carries TRBV7-2 and TRBJ2-1; D gene uncertain. CDR1 and CDR2 from the germline V gene are SGHTA and FQGNSA. The CDR3 consists of 14 residues. The V end lost 5 bases, the J end lost 8 bases, and 16 bases lay between the germline ends. The CDR3 bases are TGTGCCAGCAGCCCGAGGATCGGTCGGGATGAGCAGTTCTTC. Translation gives CASSPRIGRDEQFF.

CDR3 nucleotide sequence: TGCAGCGTTGTCAGGGTCCTTTTCAATGAGCAGTTCTTC. It specifies CSVVRVLFNEQFF. The chain carries TRBV29-1 and TRBJ2-1; a possible D gene is TRBD1 (5 bases). CDR3 length equals 13 residues. V lost 4 bases, J lost 6 bases, and 13 bases lay in between. Germline assignment: CDR1 SQVTM and CDR2 ANQGSEA.

The chain couples TRBV2 to TRBJ1-5, with D possibly matching TRBD1 (5 bases). CDR1 is SNHLY, CDR2 FYNNEI, per germline. The V end lost 2 bases, the J end lost 6 bases, and 11 bases lay between the germline ends. This CDR3 is built from 14 residues. CDR3 bases: TGTGCCAGCAGTGAACAACAGGTGAGTCAGCCCCAGCATTTT. Its translation is CASSEQQVSQPQHF.

The V gene is TRBV28, the J gene TRBJ1-2, with unresolved D. The CDR3 is made up of 12 amino acids. CDR1 and CDR2 (germline): MDHEN, SYDVKM. The germline V and J ends were trimmed by 3 bases and 7 bases, with 9 bases remaining between them. The CDR3 reads CASSLSVAGYTF. The CDR3 DNA sequence: TGTGCCAGCAGTTTGAGTGTTGCTGGCTACACCTTC.

The chain joins TRBV30 to TRBJ2-7, with TRBD2 matching over 7 bases. Trimming at V came to 0 bases and at J to 5 bases, leaving 7 bases not matched to a gene. Germline V gene data show CDR1 as GTSNPN and CDR2 as SVGIG (reference sequence). CDR3 length: 14 amino acids. The CDR3 here is CAWSVGGLLDEQYF. The CDR3 DNA reads as TGTGCCTGGAGTGTGGGAGGGCTGTTAGACGAGCAGTACTTC.

This clone was counted between two and nine times. V usage is TRBV29-1 and J usage is TRBJ2-7; TRBD2 matches 9 bases. CDR3 length equals 13 residues. J gave up 2 bases and V 6 bases, and 5 bases lay outside the gene matches. Germline CDR1 SQVTM, CDR2 ANQGSEA. The CDR3 DNA sequence: TGCAGCGTCGCTAGCGGGGATGCCTACGAGCAGTACTTC. It is translated as CSVASGDAYEQYF.

CDR3 amino acids: CASSWEAENNEQFF. In DNA form, the CDR3 reads TGCGCCAGCAGCTGGGAGGCGGAGAACAATGAGCAGTTCTTC. The J gene is TRBJ2-1, the V gene TRBV5-1; weak D call: TRBD2 (6 bases). V lost 3 bases and J 5 bases, leaving 12 bases between the germline ends. The CDR3 consists of 14 residues. The germline gives CDR1 SGHRS, CDR2 YFSETQ.

This chain joins TRBV3-1 (or the pseudogene TRBV3-2) and TRBJ2-1; 13 bases agree with TRBD2. The CDR3 consists of 18 residues. J was trimmed by 3 bases and V by 1 base; bases with no gene match: 6. From germline, CDR1 is LGHDT and CDR2 YNNKEL (reference sequence). The CDR3 coding sequence is TGTGCCAGCAGCCAAGGGACTAGCGGGAGTTATTGCTACAATGAGCAGTTCTTC. Protein sequence: CASSQGTSGSYCYNEQFF.

This clone occurred many times. V and J are TRBV7-9 and TRBJ1-4, with 9 nucleotides matching TRBD1. Per germline, CDR1 SEHNR and CDR2 FQNEAQ (reference sequence). The CDR3 extends over 14 amino acids. The ends lost 6 bases at V and 6 bases at J; junction bases unmatched: 5. The CDR3 bases are TGTGCCAGCAGACCGCGGACAGGGGATGAAAAACTGTTTTTT. This sequence encodes CASRPRTGDEKLFF.